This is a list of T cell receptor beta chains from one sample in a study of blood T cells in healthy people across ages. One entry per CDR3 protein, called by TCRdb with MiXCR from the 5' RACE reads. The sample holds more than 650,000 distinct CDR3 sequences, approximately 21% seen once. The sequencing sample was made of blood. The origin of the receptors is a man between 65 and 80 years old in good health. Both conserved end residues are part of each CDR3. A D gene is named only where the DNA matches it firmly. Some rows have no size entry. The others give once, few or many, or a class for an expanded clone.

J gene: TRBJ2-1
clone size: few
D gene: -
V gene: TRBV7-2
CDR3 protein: CASSPTRGGEQFF
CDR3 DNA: TGTGCCAGCAGCCCAACCAGGGGGGGTGAGCAGTTCTTC

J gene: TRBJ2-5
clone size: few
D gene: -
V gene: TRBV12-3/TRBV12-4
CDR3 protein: CASSLYSTGVQETQYF
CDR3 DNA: TGTGCCAGCAGTTTATATTCTACAGGCGTCCAAGAGACCCAGTACTTC

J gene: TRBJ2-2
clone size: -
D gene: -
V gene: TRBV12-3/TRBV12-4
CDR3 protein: CASSPDGSGELFF
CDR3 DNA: TGTGCCAGCAGTCCAGACGGCTCCGGGGAGCTGTTTTTT

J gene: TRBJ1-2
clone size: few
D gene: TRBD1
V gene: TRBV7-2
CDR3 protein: CASSLGTGMGYGYTF
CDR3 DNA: TGTGCCAGCAGCCTAGGGACAGGGATGGGCTATGGCTACACCTTC

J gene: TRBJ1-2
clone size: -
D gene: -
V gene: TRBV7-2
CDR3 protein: CASSLSADSRAYGYTF
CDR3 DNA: TGTGCCAGCAGCTTAAGCGCCGACAGCCGGGCTTATGGCTACACCTTC

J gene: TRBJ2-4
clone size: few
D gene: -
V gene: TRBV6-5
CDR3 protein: CASRPIPTGAKNIQYF
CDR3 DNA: TGTGCCAGCAGGCCAATACCGACAGGCGCCAAAAACATTCAGTACTTC

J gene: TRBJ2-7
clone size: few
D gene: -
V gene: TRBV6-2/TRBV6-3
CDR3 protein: CASSPDPSYEQYF
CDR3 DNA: TGTGCCAGCAGCCCGGACCCCTCCTACGAGCAGTACTTC

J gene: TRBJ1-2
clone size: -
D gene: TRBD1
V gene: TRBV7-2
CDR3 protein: CASSGRTGGYGYTF
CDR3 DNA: TGTGCCAGCAGCGGGCGGACAGGGGGCTATGGCTACACCTTC

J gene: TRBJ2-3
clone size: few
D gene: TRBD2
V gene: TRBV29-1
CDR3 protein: CSYTSGTQYF
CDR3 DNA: TGCAGTTATACTAGCGGTACGCAGTATTTT

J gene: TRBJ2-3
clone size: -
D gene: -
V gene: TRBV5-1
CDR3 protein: CASSLEHAPQYF
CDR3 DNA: TGCGCCAGCAGCTTGGAACATGCACCGCAGTATTTT

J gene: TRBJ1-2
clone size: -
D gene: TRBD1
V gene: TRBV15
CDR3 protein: CATSSHLQGVDGYTF
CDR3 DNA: TGTGCCACCAGCTCCCACCTACAGGGGGTCGATGGCTACACCTTC

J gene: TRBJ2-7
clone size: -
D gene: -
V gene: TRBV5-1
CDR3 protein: CASNEQGGSYEQYF
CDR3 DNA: TGCGCCAGCAACGAACAGGGAGGGAGCTACGAGCAGTACTTC

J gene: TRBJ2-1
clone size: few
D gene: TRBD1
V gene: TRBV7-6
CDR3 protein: CASSLPRNKTGRSYNEQFF
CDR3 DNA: TGTGCCAGCAGCTTACCCCGAAATAAGACAGGGCGCTCCTACAATGAGCAGTTCTTC

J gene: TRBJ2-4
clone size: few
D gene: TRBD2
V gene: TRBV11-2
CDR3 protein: CASSLPTIVNPGLAGGIKNIQYF
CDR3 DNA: TGTGCCAGCAGCTTACCCACGATCGTAAACCCGGGACTAGCGGGAGGTATCAAAAACATTCAGTACTTC

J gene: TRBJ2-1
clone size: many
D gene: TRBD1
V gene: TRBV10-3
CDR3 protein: CAISESGQSNNEQFF
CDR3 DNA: TGTGCCATCAGTGAGTCGGGACAGTCCAACAATGAGCAGTTCTTC

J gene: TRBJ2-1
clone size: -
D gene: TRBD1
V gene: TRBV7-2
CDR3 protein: CASSLMTGNYNEQFF
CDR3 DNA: TGTGCCAGCAGCCTTATGACAGGGAACTACAATGAGCAGTTCTTC